This TCR beta chain was obtained from a study of T cells in Graves' hyperthyroidism and ophthalmopathy. Template material for amplifying TCR beta CDR3 regions consisted of RNA transcripts. Carried out on the TCR CDR3, a first-round RT-PCR used the HTBI primer set. TCRdb independently ran MiXCR on the multiplex PCR reads; one entry per CDR3 protein. This table has 500,000 to 750,000 distinct CDR3 sequences, 46% appearing once. The study, taken as a whole, reports: Blood also carried most thyroid clonotypes expanded above 0.001.

A lack of ophthalmopathy progression within 18 months defined stable Graves' hyperthyroidism. With a duration under 2 months, the hyperthyroidism was newly diagnosed in patients aged 18 to 65. Based on clinical symptoms, serum thyroxine and TRAb, thyroid ultrasound and orbital computed tomography, diagnoses were reached. This CDR3 comprises 13 residues. CDR1 and CDR2 (germline): DFQATT, SNEGSKA (reference sequence). Trimming left V 1 base short and J 3 bases short, with 8 bases between. This clonotype was observed a handful of times. The antigen is not known. This TCR was recovered from a young woman with Graves' hyperthyroidism. The sequenced material came from peripheral blood or thyroid tissue (not recorded which). The V and J genes are TRBV20-1 and TRBJ2-3; D not certain. CDR3 nucleotide sequence: TGCAGTGCTAGAGGAGAACATACAGATACGCAGTATTTT. Translation gives CSARGEHTDTQYF.